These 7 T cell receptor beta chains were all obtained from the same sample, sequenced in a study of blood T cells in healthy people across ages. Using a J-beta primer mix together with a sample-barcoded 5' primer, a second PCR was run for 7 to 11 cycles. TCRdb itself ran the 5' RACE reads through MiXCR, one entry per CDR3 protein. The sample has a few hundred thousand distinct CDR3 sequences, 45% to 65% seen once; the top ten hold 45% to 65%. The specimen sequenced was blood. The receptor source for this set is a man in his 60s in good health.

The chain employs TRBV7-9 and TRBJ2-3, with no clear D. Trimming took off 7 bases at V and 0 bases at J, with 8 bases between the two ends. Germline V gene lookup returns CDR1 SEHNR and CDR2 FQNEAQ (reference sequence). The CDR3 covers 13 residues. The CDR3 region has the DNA TGTGCCAGCACTCCTACTAGCACAGATACGCAGTATTTT. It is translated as CASTPTSTDTQYF.

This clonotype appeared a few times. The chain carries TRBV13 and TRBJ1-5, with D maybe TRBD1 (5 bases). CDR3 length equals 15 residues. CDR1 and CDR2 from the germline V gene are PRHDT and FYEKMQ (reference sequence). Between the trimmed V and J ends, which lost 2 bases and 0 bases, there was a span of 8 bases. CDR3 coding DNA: TGTGCCAGCAGCTTACGAAGGGGTAGCAATCAGCCCCAGCATTTT. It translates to CASSLRRGSNQPQHF.

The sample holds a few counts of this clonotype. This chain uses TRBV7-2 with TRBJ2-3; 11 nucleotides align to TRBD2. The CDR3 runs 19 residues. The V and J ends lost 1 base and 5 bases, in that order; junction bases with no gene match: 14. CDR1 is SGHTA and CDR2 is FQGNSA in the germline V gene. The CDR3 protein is CASSLGGLAGGSFRDTQYF. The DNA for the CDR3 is TGTGCCAGCAGCTTAGGAGGGCTAGCGGGAGGAAGTTTCAGAGATACGCAGTATTTT.

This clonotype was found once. In DNA form, the CDR3 reads TGTGCCAGCAGCTTATTTGGGTCCGGGGCCAACGTCCTGACTTTC. Translated, it gives CASSLFGSGANVLTF. The V and J genes are TRBV13 and TRBJ2-6; D unresolved. CDR3 size: 15 residues. The germline V and J ends were trimmed by 2 bases and 4 bases, with 9 bases remaining between them. Germline CDR1 and CDR2: PRHDT and FYEKMQ (reference sequence). Based on the CDR3 plus reference TRBV13 and TRBJ2-6, the full variable domain is AAGVIQSPRHLIKEKRETATLKCYPIPRHDTVYWYQQGPGQDPQFLISFYEKMQSDKGSIPDRFSAQQFSDYHSELNMSSLELGDSALYFCASSLFGSGANVLTFGAGSRLTVL.

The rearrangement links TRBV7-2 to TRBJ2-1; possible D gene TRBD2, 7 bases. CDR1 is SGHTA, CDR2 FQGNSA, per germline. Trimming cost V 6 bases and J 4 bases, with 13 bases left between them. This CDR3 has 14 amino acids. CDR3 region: CASSSRGGYNEQFF. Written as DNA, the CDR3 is TGTGCCAGCAGTTCAAGGGGGGGGTACAATGAGCAGTTCTTC.

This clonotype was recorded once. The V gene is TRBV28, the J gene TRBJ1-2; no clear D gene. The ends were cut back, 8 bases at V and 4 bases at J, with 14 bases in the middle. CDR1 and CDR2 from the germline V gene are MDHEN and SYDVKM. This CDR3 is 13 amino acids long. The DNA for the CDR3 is TGTGCCAGCGGGTTAAGGGATGGCTATGGCTACACCTTC. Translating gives CASGLRDGYGYTF.

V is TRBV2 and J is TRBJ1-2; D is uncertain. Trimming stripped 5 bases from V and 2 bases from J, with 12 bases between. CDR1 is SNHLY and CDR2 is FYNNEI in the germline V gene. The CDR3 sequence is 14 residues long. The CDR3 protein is CASSPTTSNYGYTF. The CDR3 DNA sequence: TGTGCCAGCAGTCCGACGACGTCCAACTATGGCTACACCTTC.